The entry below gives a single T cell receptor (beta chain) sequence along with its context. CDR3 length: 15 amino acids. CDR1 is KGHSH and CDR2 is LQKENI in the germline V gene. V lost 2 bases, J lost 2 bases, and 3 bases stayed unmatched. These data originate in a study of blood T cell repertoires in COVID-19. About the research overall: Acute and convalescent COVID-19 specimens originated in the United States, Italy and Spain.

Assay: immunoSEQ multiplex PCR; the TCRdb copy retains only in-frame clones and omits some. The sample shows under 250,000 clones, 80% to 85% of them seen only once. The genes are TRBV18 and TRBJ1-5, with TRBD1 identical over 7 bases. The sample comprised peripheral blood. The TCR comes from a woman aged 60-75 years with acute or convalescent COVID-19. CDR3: CASSPRGQRNQPQHF. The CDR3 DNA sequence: TGTGCCAGCTCACCAAGGGGACAGCGCAATCAGCCCCAGCATTTT.